The T cell receptor (beta chain) described here comes from a study of graft-versus-host responses after intestinal transplantation. Study information: Recipients were all induced with anti-thymocyte globulin, then given tacrolimus and steroids for about three years.

Broader study findings: Allografts of patients with graft-donor T cell macrochimerism showed high graft-versus-host to host-versus-graft clone ratios.

The CDR3 sequence is 15 residues long. Looked up from germline, CDR1 is MGHDK and CDR2 is SYGVNS. V lost 1 base and J 2 bases, leaving 10 bases between the germline ends. Only in-frame clones appear in the TCRdb table, and some are missing; sequencing was by immunoSEQ multiplex PCR. Here the sample spans under 20,000 clones, approximately 86% being singletons. On this clone itself: The antigen is not known.

This receptor was taken from a human patient who received an intestinal transplant, so some T cells may come from the graft donor. Sequencing was performed on PBMCs, taken about 230 days after intestinal transplant. The rearrangement joins TRBV25-1 to TRBJ2-3; D might be TRBD2 (6 bases). CDR3: CASSESAGITDTQYF. The CDR3 DNA follows: TGTGCCAGCAGTGAATCTGCGGGGATCACAGATACGCAGTATTTT.